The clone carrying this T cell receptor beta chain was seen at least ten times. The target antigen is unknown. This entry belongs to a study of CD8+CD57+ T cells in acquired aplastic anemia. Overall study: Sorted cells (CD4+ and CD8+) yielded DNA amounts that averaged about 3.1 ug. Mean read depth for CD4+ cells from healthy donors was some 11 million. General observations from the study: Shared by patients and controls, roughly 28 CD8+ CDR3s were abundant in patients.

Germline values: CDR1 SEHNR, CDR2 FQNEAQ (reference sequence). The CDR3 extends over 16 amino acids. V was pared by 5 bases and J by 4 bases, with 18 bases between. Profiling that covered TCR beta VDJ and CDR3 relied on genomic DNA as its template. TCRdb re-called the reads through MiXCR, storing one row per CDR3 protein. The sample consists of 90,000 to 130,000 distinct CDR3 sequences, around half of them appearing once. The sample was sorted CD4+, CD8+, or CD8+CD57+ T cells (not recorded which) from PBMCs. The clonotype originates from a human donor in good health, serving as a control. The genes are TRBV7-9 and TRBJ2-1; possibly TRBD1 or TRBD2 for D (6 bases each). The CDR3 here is CASSPGGGGGYNEQFF. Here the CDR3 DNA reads TGTGCCAGCAGCCCGGGTGGAGGGGGTGGTTACAATGAGCAGTTCTTC.